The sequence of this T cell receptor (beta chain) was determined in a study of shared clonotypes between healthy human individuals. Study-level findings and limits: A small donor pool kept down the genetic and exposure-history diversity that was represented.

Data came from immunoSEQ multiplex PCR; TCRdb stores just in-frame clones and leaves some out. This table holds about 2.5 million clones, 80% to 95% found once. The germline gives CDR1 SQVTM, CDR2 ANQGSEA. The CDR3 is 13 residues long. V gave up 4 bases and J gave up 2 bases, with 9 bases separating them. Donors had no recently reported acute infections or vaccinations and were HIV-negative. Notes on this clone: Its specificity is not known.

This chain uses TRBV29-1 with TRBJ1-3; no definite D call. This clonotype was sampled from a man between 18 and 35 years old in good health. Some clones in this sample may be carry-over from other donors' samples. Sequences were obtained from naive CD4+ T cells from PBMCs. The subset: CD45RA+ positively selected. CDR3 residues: CSVARVTGNTIYF. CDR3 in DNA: TGCAGCGTTGCTAGAGTGACTGGAAACACCATATATTTT.